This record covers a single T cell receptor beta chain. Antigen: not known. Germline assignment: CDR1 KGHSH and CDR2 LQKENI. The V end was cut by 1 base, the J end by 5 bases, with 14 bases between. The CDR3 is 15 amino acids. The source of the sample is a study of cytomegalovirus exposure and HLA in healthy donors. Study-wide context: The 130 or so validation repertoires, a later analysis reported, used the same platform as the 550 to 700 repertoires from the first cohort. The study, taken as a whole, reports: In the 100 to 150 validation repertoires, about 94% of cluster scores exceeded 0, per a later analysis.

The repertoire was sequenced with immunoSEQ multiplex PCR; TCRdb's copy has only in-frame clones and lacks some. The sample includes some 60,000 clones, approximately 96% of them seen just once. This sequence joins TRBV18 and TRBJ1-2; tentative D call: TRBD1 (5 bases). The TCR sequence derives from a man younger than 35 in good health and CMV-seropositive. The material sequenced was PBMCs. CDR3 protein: CASSPRKQEIYGYTF. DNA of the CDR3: TGTGCCAGCTCACCACGTAAACAGGAAATATATGGCTACACCTTC.